Shown below are 30 T cell receptor beta chains from a single sample sequenced in a study of T cell responses to AZD1222 COVID-19 vaccine. The method was immunoSEQ multiplex PCR; TCRdb's version includes in-frame clones alone and lacks a portion of them. Of fewer than 250,000 clones in the sample, almost 95% were seen once. The source material was peripheral blood, sampled on day 0 of AZD1222 vaccination. All receptors come from an adult in good health.

The chain combines TRBV4-3 with TRBJ1-1; D is unresolved. The CDR3 consists of 15 residues. Germline-derived CDR1 and CDR2 are LGHNA and YSLEER. Trimming took off 0 bases at V and 2 bases at J, with 10 bases between the two ends. CDR3 sequence (DNA): TGCGCCAGCAGCCAAGATTGGGCGGGTAACACTGAAGCTTTCTTT. Protein: CASSQDWAGNTEAFF.

The V gene is TRBV3-1 (or the pseudogene TRBV3-2), the J gene TRBJ1-1; D gene unclear. CDR1 is LGHDT and CDR2 is YNNKEL in the germline V gene (reference sequence). Trimming removed 4 bases from V and 7 bases from J, with 10 bases in between. This CDR3 comprises 12 residues. The CDR3: CASSRSGNEAFF. The DNA of the CDR3 is TGTGCCAGCAGCCGGTCGGGAAATGAAGCTTTCTTT.

The chain is built from TRBV4-1 and TRBJ2-1; 9 bases match TRBD2. The CDR3 has 15 residues. The germline V gene encodes CDR1 MGHRA and CDR2 YSYEKL. With 3 bases clipped from V and 6 bases from J, the junction kept 6 bases outside the gene matches. CDR3 in amino acids: CASSHTGAGGNEQFF. Written as DNA, the CDR3 is TGCGCCAGCAGCCACACGGGAGCGGGGGGCAATGAGCAGTTCTTC.

This chain connects TRBV24-1 to TRBJ1-5; D is ambiguous. Germline CDR1 is KGHDR and CDR2 is SFDVKD. This CDR3 region has 12 residues. Trimming cost V 7 bases and J 4 bases, with 7 bases left between them. The CDR3 loop reads CATRRANQPQHF. CDR3 sequence (DNA): TGTGCCACCAGGAGGGCGAATCAGCCCCAGCATTTT.

This clone has just a few counts. The rearrangement uses TRBV19 and TRBJ1-6, with 8 bases that match TRBD1. The CDR3 length is 16 residues. The V gene end was trimmed by 7 bases and the J gene end by 9 bases; junction bases not matched to a gene: 14. The germline V gene encodes CDR1 LNHDA and CDR2 SQIVND (reference sequence). CDR3 region: CASKETGAADGSPLHF. Here the CDR3 DNA reads TGTGCCAGTAAGGAGACAGGGGCAGCAGATGGTTCACCCCTCCACTTT.

CDR3 DNA sequence: TGTGCCAGCAGTTACTCGACAGGGCTCGGTGGCTACACCTTC. Translated, it gives CASSYSTGLGGYTF. V gene TRBV6-2 or TRBV6-3 combines with J gene TRBJ1-2, with TRBD1 identical over 7 bases. Germline lookup yields CDR1 MNHEY and CDR2 SVGEGT. The trim removed 0 bases at V and 7 bases at J, leaving 5 bases unmatched. This CDR3 has 14 residues.

The count of this clone is one. J is TRBJ1-1 and V is TRBV3-1 (or the pseudogene TRBV3-2), with D tentatively TRBD1 (5 bases). The CDR3 extends over 14 amino acids. Trimming stripped 0 bases from V and 5 bases from J, with 10 bases between. CDR1 is LGHDT and CDR2 is YNNKEL in the germline V gene (reference sequence). CDR3 DNA: TGTGCCAGCAGCCAAGAAGCAGGGTTAACTGAAGCTTTCTTT. It specifies CASSQEAGLTEAFF.

The chain employs TRBV4-1 and TRBJ2-7, with 8 nucleotides matching TRBD1. The CDR3 has 15 amino acids. CDR1 is MGHRA and CDR2 is YSYEKL in the germline V gene. V shed 3 bases and J 4 bases; nucleotides not matched to a gene: 8. The DNA of the CDR3 is TGCGCCAGCAGCCAGGGACAGGTAGTAACGTACGAGCAGTACTTC. It yields the protein CASSQGQVVTYEQYF.

This chain uses TRBV4-1 with TRBJ1-2; D gene unclear. Germline loops: CDR1 MGHRA, CDR2 YSYEKL. This CDR3 contains 15 residues. Trimming stripped 0 bases from V and 7 bases from J, with 15 bases between. DNA of the CDR3: TGCGCCAGCAGCCAAGATTGGCAGGCGGTACGTGGCTACACCTTC. This codes for CASSQDWQAVRGYTF.

The chain recombines TRBV19 with TRBJ1-1; possible D gene TRBD1, 5 bases. Trimming removed 9 bases at V and 5 bases at J, with 7 bases between. CDR1 LNHDA and CDR2 SQIVND come from the germline V gene (reference sequence). The CDR3 is 10 amino acids. The CDR3: CASWGTEAFF. The CDR3 nucleotides read TGTGCCAGCTGGGGGACTGAAGCTTTCTTT.

The rearrangement links TRBV10-3 to TRBJ2-7; no clear D. Germline CDR1 is ENHRY and CDR2 is SYGVKD. The V gene lost 7 bases and the J gene lost 3 bases, with 16 bases spanning the gap. The CDR3 has 14 residues. The CDR3: CAIKSAVDGYEQYF. CDR3 nucleotides: TGTGCCATCAAAAGTGCCGTAGACGGCTACGAGCAGTACTTC.

This rearrangement joins TRBV6-5 to TRBJ1-5, with D unclear. This CDR3 is 15 amino acids long. The germline V gene has CDR1 MNHEY and CDR2 SVGAGI. Trimming removed 8 bases at V and 3 bases at J, with 17 bases between. The CDR3 sequence is CASSLGGRHNQPQHF. In nucleotides, the CDR3 is TGTGCCAGCTCCCTGGGTGGCCGCCACAATCAGCCCCAGCATTTT.

This chain joins TRBV19 and TRBJ1-6; D unresolved. The CDR3 contains 14 residues. The V gene's germline CDR1 is LNHDA and CDR2 SQIVND (reference sequence). Deletions cut 7 bases from V and 7 bases from J, with 14 bases between. The CDR3 bases are TGTGCCAGTAACGGGCGGGATAAGAATTCACCCCTCCACTTT. It is translated as CASNGRDKNSPLHF.

The chain has TRBV4-2 and TRBJ1-4; TRBD1 is a possible D gene (6 bases). V lost 3 bases, J lost 5 bases, and 10 bases lay in between. Germline loops: CDR1 LGHNA, CDR2 YNFKEQ. The CDR3 loop spans 14 amino acids. The CDR3 nucleotides read TGTGCCAGCAGCCAGGGGGGCCCCAATGAAAAACTGTTTTTT. It is translated as CASSQGGPNEKLFF.

CDR3 loop: CASSAPGQTISYNEQFF. DNA of the CDR3: TGTGCCAGCAGCGCGCCGGGACAGACGATCTCCTACAATGAGCAGTTCTTC. This chain links TRBV7-2 with TRBJ2-1; 7 bases agree with TRBD1. Trimming removed 5 bases from V and 0 bases from J; junction bases left unmatched: 10. The germline V gene has CDR1 SGHTA and CDR2 FQGNSA. The CDR3 length is 17 residues.

This clone was detected a few times. This chain uses TRBV12-5 with TRBJ2-1, with a possible D match to TRBD1 (6 bases). The CDR3 covers 15 residues. The germline V and J ends were trimmed by 2 bases and 6 bases, with 14 bases remaining between them. Germline CDR1 LGHNT, CDR2 FRNRAP. This CDR3 is CASGLSQGRGNEQFF. The CDR3 DNA follows: TGTGCTAGTGGTTTGTCCCAGGGCAGGGGCAATGAGCAGTTCTTC.

V is TRBV19 and J is TRBJ1-4; D may be TRBD1 (6 bases). The CDR3 covers 14 residues. Germline V lookup: CDR1 LNHDA, CDR2 SQIVND (reference sequence). The CDR3 spells CAAGVWATNEKLFF. Written as DNA, the CDR3 is TGTGCGGCAGGGGTATGGGCAACTAATGAAAAACTGTTTTTT.

This clone was counted a single time. This chain links TRBV3-1 (or the pseudogene TRBV3-2) with TRBJ2-1; the match to TRBD1 covers 9 bases. The CDR3 runs to 16 residues. The J segment lost 7 bases and the V segment lost 1 base, leaving 8 bases of the junction unmatched. Germline-derived CDR1 and CDR2 are LGHDT and YNNKEL (reference sequence). The CDR3 nucleotides are TGTGCCAGCAGCCAAGTTGGACAGGGGCCCGGGAATGAGCAGTTCTTC. Its translation is CASSQVGQGPGNEQFF.

The CDR3 DNA reads TGTGCCAGTAGCAGGGGGAATATGAACACTGAAGCTTTCTTT. Its protein product is CASSRGNMNTEAFF. The chain couples TRBV19 to TRBJ1-1; 7 bases map to TRBD1. Germline V gene sequence: CDR1 LNHDA, CDR2 SQIVND (reference sequence). The length of the CDR3 is 14 residues. V gave up 6 bases and J gave up 0 bases; unmatched junction bases: 4.

The chain uses TRBV7-9 and TRBJ2-1, with a weak D call TRBD1 (6 bases). Germline-derived CDR1 and CDR2 are SEHNR and FQNEAQ (reference sequence). CDR3 size: 15 residues. V lost 2 bases to trimming and J lost 5 bases, with 13 bases between them. For the CDR3, the DNA is TGTGCCAGCAGCTTAATACAGGGAACTGACAATGAGCAGTTCTTC. It is translated as CASSLIQGTDNEQFF.

The genes are TRBV7-6 and TRBJ1-6; no reliable D call. V was shortened by 5 bases and J by 2 bases, with 13 bases between the two germline ends. CDR3 length equals 16 residues. The germline V gene has CDR1 SGHVS and CDR2 FNYEAQ. This CDR3 is CASSHSLEPYNSPLHF. The CDR3 DNA is TGTGCCAGCAGCCATTCCCTCGAGCCCTATAATTCACCCCTCCACTTT.

This clone was seen only once. The chain uses TRBV11-2 and TRBJ1-1; 9 bases map to TRBD1. This CDR3 has 17 residues. Germline V gene data show CDR1 as SGHAT and CDR2 as FQNNGV. Trimming at V came to 6 bases and at J to 5 bases, leaving 16 bases not matched to a gene. The CDR3 reads CASSKDRGVVGNTEAFF. The CDR3 DNA sequence: TGTGCCAGCAGTAAGGACAGGGGAGTGGTCGGGAATACTGAAGCTTTCTTT.

This chain uses TRBV6-6 with TRBJ2-1, with D perhaps matching TRBD2 (5 bases). The V end lost 2 bases, the J end lost 7 bases, and 12 bases lay between the germline ends. CDR3 length: 14 amino acids. Looked up from germline, CDR1 is MNHNY and CDR2 is SVGAGI (reference sequence). CDR3 protein: CASSYAQTGNEQFF. The CDR3, as DNA: TGTGCCAGCAGTTACGCCCAGACGGGGAATGAGCAGTTCTTC.

The chain employs TRBV19 and TRBJ1-2; 7 bases fit TRBD1. In germline, CDR1 is LNHDA, CDR2 SQIVND (reference sequence). This CDR3 has 14 amino acids. The V gene end was trimmed by 8 bases and the J gene end by 8 bases; junction bases not matched to a gene: 14. The CDR3 spells CASGSRQGGYGYTF. CDR3 DNA: TGTGCCAGTGGCTCTCGACAGGGAGGCTACGGCTACACCTTC.

The V gene is TRBV4-1, the J gene TRBJ1-1; no reliable D call. V dropped 0 bases and J dropped 4 bases, with 12 bases sitting between them. In germline, CDR1 is MGHRA, CDR2 YSYEKL. The CDR3 is made up of 15 amino acids. The CDR3 nucleotides read TGCGCCAGCAGCCAAGAATCGGGGAAAGGCACTGAAGCTTTCTTT. Translation gives CASSQESGKGTEAFF.

This clone was counted a single time. CDR3 coding DNA: TGTGCCAGTAGTGCCAGGGGGCTGAGTGAGCAGTACTTC. Translated, it gives CASSARGLSEQYF. This chain connects TRBV19 to TRBJ2-7; 8 bases agree with TRBD1. The CDR3 is 13 residues long. Germline V gives CDR1 LNHDA, CDR2 SQIVND (reference sequence). The V segment lost 5 bases and the J segment 7 bases; nucleotides outside the gene matches: 7.

The rearrangement uses TRBV2 and TRBJ2-4, with no clear D. The CDR3 spans 15 residues. Trimming stripped 6 bases from V and 8 bases from J, with 20 bases between. The germline V gene encodes CDR1 SNHLY and CDR2 FYNNEI. The CDR3 sequence is CASRPVVREGDIQYF. DNA of the CDR3: TGTGCCAGCAGGCCTGTGGTCCGAGAAGGTGACATTCAGTACTTC.

This chain connects TRBV28 to TRBJ2-1; 8 nucleotides match TRBD1. The V and J ends lost 4 bases and 3 bases, in that order; junction bases with no gene match: 11. Germline V gene lookup returns CDR1 MDHEN and CDR2 SYDVKM. This CDR3 contains 17 residues. DNA of the CDR3: TGTGCCAGCAGTTCGACAGGGGTCACCGGTCTCTACAATGAGCAGTTCTTC. This gives the protein CASSSTGVTGLYNEQFF.

This sequence joins TRBV6-5 and TRBJ2-7, with 7 bases lining up with TRBD1. Trimming took 2 bases from V and 2 from J; bases not matched to a gene: 6. CDR3 length: 15 residues. The germline V gene has CDR1 MNHEY and CDR2 SVGAGI. The CDR3 nucleotides are TGTGCCAGCAGTTACGGACAGGCTCGAGCCTACGAGCAGTACTTC. Translating gives CASSYGQARAYEQYF.

The J gene is TRBJ2-1, the V gene TRBV29-1, with D perhaps matching TRBD2 (5 bases). Trimming stripped 4 bases from V and 0 bases from J, with 7 bases between. Germline CDR1 SQVTM, CDR2 ANQGSEA. This CDR3 is built from 13 residues. CDR3 nucleotide sequence: TGCAGCGTTGGAGGGAACTCCTACAATGAGCAGTTCTTC. It is translated as CSVGGNSYNEQFF.